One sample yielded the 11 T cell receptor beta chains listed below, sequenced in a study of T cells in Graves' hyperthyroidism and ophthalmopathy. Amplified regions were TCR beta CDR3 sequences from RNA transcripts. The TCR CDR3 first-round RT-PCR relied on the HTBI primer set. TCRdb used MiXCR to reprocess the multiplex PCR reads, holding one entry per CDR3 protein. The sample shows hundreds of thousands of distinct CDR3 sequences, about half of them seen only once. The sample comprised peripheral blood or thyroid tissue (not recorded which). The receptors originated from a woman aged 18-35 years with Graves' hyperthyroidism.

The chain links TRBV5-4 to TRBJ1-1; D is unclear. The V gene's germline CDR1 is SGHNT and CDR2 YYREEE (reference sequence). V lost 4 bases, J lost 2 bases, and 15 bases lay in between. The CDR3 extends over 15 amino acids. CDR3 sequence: CASSPDSFPNTEAFF. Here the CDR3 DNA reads TGTGCCAGCAGCCCGGATAGTTTTCCCAACACTGAAGCTTTCTTT. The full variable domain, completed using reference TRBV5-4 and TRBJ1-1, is ETGVTQSPTHLIKTRGQQVTLRCSSQSGHNTVSWYQQALGQGPQFIFQYYREEENGRGNFPPRFSGLQFPNYSSELNVNALELDDSALYLCASSPDSFPNTEAFFGQGTRLTVV.

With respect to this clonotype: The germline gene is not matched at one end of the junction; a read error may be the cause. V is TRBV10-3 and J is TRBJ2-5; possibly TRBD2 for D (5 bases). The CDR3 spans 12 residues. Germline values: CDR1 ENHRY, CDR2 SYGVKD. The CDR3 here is CATEGRSETQYF. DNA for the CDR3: TGTGCCACCGAGGGCAGATCAGAGACTCAGTACTTC.

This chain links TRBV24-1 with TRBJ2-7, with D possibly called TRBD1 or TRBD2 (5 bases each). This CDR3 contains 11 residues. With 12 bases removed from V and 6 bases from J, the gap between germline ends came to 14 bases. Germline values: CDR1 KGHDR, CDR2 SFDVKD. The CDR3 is CAPEGPAEQYF. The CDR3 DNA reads TGTGCCCCCGAGGGACCAGCCGAGCAGTACTTC.

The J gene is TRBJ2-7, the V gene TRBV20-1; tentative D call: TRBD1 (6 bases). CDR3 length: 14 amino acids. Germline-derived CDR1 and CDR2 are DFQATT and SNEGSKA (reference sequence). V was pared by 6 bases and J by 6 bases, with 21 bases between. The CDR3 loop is CSAHQATGPGEQYF. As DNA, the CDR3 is TGCAGTGCCCATCAAGCGACAGGACCGGGCGAGCAGTACTTC.

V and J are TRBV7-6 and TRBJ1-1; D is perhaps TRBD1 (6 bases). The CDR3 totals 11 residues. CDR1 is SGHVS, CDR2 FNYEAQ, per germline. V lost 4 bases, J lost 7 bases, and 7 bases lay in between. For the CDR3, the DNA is TGTGCCAGCAGCTCAGGGGATGAAGCTTTCTTT. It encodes CASSSGDEAFF.

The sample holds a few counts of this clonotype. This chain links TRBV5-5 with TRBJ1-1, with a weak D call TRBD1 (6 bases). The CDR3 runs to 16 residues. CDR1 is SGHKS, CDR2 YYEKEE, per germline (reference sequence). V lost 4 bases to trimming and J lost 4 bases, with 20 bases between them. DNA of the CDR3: TGTGCCAGCAGCGTGCTAGGACAGCTGGATTTCACTGAAGCTTTCTTT. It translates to CASSVLGQLDFTEAFF.

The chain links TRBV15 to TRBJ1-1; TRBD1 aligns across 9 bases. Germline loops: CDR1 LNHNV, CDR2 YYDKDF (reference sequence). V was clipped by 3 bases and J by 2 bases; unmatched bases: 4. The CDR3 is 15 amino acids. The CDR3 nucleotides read TGTGCCACCAGCAGCTTGGACAGGGGCAACACTGAAGCTTTCTTT. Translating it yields CATSSLDRGNTEAFF.

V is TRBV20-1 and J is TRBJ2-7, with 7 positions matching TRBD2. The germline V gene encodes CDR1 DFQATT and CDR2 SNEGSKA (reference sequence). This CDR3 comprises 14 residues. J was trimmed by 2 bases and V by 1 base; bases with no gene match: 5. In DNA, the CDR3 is TGCAGTGCTAGAGGAGAGGCGGGAGCCTACGAGCAGTACTTC. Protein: CSARGEAGAYEQYF.

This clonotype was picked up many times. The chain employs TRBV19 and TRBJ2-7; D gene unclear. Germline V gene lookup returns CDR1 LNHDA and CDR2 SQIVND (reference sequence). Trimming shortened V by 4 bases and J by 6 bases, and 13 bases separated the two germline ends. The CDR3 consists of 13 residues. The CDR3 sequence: CASSTASLPEQYF. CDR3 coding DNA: TGTGCCAGTAGTACGGCCTCCCTACCCGAGCAGTACTTC.

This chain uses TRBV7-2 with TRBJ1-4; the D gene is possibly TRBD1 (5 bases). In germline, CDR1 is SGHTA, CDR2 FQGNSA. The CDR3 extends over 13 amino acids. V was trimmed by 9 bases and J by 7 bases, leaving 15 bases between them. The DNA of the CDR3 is TGTGCCAGTCAACAGGTTGGCGGTGAAAAACTGTTTTTT. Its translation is CASQQVGGEKLFF.

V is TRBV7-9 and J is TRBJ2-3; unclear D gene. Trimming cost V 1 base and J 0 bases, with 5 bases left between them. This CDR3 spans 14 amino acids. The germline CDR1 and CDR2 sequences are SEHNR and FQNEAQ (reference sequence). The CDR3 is CASSLGVSTDTQYF. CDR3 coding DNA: TGTGCCAGCAGCTTAGGGGTCAGCACAGATACGCAGTATTTT.